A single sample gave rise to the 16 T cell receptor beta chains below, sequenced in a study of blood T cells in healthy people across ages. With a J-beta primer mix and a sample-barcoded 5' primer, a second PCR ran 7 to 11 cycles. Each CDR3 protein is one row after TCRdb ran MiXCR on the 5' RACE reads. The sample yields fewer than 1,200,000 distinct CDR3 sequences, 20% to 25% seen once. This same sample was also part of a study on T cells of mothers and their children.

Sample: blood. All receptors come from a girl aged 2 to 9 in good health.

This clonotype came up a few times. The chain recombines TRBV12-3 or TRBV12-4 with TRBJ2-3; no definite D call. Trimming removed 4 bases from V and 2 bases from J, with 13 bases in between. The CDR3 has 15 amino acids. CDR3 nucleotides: TGTGCCAGCAGTTCCTCATATGGTATCACAGATACGCAGTATTTT. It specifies CASSSSYGITDTQYF.

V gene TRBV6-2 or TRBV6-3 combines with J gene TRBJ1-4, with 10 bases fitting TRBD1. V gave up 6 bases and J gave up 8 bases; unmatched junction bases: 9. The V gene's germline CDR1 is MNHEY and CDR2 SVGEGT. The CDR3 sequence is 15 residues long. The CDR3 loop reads CASRSSGTGDEKLFF. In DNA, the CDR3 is TGTGCCAGCAGGAGTTCCGGGACAGGGGACGAAAAACTGTTTTTT.

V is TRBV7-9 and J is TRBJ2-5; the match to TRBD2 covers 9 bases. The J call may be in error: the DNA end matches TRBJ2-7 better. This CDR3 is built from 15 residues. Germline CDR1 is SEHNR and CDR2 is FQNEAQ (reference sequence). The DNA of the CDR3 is TGTGCCAGCAGCTTAGCACCGGGACTAGCTAGCGAGCAGTACTTC. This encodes CASSLAPGLASEQYF.

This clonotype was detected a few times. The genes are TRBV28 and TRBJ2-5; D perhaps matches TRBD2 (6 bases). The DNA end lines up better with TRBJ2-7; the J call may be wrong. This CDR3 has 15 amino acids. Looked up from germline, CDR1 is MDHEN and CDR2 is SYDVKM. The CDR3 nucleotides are TGTGCCAGCGCTCAAACGGCGGGGATTTCCTACGAGCAGTACTTC. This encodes CASAQTAGISYEQYF.

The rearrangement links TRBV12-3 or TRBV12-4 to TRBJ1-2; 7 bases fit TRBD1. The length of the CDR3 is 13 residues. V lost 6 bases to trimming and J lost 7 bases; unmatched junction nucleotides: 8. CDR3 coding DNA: TGTGCCAGCAGCCAGTCTCAGGGGGTTGGCTACACCTTC. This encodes CASSQSQGVGYTF.

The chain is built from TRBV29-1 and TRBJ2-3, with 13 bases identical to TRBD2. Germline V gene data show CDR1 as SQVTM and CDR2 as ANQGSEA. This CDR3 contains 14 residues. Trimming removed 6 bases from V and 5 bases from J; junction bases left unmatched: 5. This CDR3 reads CSVGLAGSEDTQYF. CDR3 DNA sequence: TGCAGCGTGGGACTAGCGGGAAGCGAAGATACGCAGTATTTT.

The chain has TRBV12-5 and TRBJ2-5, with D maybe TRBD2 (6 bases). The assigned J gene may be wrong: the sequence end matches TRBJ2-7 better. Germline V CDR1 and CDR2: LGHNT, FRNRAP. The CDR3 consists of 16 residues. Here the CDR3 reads CASGLVTGSSSYEQYF. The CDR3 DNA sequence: TGTGCTAGTGGTTTGGTCACCGGGAGTTCCTCCTACGAGCAGTACTTC.

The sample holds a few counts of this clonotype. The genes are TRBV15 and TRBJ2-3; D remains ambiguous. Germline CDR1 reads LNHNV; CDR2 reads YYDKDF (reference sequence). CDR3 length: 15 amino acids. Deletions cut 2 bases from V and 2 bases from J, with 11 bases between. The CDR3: CATSRPLGFTDTQYF. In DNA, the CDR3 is TGTGCCACCAGCAGACCGTTGGGTTTCACAGATACGCAGTATTTT.

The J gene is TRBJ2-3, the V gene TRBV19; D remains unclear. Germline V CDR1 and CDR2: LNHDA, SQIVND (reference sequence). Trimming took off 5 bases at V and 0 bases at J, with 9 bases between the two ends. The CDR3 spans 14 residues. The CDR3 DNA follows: TGTGCCAGTAGTCCCATGGCTAGCACAGATACGCAGTATTTT. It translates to CASSPMASTDTQYF.

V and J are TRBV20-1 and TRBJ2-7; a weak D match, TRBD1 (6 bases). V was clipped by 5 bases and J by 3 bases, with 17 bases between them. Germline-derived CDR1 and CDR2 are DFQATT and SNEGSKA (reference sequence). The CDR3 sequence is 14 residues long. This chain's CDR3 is CSAQNDRQVYEQYF. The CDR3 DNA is TGCAGTGCTCAGAACGACAGGCAGGTCTACGAGCAGTACTTC.

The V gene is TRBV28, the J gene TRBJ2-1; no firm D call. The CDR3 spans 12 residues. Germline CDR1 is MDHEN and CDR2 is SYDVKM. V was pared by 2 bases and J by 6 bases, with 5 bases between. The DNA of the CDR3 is TGTGCCAGCAGTTTACCATTCAATGAGCAGTTCTTC. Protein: CASSLPFNEQFF.

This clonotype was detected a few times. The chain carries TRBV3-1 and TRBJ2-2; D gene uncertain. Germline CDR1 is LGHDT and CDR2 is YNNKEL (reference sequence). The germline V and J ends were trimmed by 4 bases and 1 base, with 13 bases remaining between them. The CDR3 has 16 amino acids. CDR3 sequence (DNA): TGTGCCAGCAGCCGATCCTTCCTCCGGAACACCGGGGAGCTGTTTTTT. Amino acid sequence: CASSRSFLRNTGELFF.

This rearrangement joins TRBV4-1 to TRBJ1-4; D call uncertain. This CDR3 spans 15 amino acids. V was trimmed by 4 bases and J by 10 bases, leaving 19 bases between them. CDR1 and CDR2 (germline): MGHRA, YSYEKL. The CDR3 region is CASSRTDDLMGKLFF. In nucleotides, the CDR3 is TGCGCCAGCAGCCGAACGGACGATTTAATGGGAAAACTGTTTTTT.

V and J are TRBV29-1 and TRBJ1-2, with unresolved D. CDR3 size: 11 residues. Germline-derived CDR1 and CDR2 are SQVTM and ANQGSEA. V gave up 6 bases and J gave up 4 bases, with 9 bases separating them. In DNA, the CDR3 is TGCAGCGTCCGGGTCGGCTATGGCTACACCTTC. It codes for CSVRVGYGYTF.

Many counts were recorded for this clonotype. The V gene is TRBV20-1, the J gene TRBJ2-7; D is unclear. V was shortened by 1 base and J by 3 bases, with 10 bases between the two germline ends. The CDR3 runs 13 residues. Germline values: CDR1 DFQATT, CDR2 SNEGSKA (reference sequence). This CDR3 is CSARVASLYEQYF. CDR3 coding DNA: TGCAGTGCTAGAGTGGCATCCCTCTACGAGCAGTACTTC.

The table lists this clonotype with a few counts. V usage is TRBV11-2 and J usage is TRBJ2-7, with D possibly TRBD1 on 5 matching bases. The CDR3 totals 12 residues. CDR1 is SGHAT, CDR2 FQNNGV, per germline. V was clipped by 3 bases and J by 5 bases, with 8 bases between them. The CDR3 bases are TGTGCCAGCAGCTTCCAGGGTCACGAGCAGTACTTC. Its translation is CASSFQGHEQYF.